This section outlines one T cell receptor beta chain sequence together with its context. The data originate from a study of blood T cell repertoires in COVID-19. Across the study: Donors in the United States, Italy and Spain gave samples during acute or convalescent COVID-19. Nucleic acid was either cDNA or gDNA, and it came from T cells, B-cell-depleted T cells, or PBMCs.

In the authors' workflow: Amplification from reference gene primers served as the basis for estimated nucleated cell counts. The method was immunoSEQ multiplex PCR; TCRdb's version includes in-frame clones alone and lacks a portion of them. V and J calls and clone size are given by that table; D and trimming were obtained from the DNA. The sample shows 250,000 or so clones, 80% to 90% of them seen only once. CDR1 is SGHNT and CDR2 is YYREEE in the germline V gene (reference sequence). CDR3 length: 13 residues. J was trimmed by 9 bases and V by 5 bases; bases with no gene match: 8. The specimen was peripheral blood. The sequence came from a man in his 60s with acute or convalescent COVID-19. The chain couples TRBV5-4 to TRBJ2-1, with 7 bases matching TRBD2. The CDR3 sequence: CASRLAGVAEQFF. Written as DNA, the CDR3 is TGTGCCAGCAGGCTCGCGGGAGTGGCTGAGCAGTTCTTC.